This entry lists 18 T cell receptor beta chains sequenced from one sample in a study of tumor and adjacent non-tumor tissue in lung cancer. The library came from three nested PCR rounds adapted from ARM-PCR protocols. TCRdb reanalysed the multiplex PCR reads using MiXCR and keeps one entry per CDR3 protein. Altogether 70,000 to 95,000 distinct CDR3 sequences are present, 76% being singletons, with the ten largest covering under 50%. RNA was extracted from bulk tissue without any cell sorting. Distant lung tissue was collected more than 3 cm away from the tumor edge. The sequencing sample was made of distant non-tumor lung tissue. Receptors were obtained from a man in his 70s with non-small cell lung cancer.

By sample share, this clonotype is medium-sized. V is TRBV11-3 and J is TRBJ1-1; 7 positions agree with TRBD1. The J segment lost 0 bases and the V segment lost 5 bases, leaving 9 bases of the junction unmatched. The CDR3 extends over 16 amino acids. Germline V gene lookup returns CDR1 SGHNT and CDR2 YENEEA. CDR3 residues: CASSVRDRNLNTEAFF. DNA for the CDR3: TGTGCCAGCAGCGTAAGGGACAGAAACCTGAACACTGAAGCTTTCTTT.

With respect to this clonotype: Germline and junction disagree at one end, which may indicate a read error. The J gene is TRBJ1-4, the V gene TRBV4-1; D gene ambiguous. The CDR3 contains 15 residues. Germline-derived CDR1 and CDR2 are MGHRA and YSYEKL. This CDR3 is CASSQESGWGEILFF. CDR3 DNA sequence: TGCGCCAGCAGCCAAGAAAGCGGTTGGGGTGAAATACTGTTTTTT.

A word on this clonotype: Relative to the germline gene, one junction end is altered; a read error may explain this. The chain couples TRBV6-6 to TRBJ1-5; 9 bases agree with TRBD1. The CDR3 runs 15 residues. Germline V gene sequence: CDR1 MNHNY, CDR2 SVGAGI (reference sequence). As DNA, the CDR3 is TGTGCCAACAGTATCACAGGGGGCTTCAATCAGCCACAGCATTTT. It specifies CANSITGGFNQPQHF.

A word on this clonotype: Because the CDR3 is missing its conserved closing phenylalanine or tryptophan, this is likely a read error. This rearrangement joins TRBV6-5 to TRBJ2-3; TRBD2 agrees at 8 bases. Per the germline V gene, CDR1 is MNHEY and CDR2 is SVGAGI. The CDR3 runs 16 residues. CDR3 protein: CTSSPKWGLGTNTQYL. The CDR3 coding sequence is TGTACCAGCAGTCCCAAGTGGGGACTAGGTACAAATACGCAGTATTTA.

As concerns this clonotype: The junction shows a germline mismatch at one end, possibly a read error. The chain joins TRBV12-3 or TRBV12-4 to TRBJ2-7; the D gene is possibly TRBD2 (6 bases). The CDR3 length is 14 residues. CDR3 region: CGSSFGGSLYEQYF. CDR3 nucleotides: TGTGGCAGCAGTTTTGGGGGGTCTCTGTACGAGCAGTACTTC.

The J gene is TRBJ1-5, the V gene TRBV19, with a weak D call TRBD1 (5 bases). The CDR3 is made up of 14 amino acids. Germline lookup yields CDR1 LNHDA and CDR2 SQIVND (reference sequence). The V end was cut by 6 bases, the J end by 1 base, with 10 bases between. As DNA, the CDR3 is TGTGCCAGTAGGCTCGGGGGAAGCAATCAGCCCCAGCATTTT. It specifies CASRLGGSNQPQHF. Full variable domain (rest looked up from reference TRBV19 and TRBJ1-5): DGGITQSPKYLFRKEGQNVTLSCEQNLNHDAMYWYRQDPGQGLRLIYYSQIVNDFQKGDIAEGYSVSREKKESFPLTVTSAQKNPTAFYLCASRLGGSNQPQHFGDGTRLSIL.

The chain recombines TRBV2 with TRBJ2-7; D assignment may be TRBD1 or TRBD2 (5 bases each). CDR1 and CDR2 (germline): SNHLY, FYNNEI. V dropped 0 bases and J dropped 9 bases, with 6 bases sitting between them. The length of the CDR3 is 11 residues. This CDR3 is CASSEAGVQYF. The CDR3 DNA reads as TGTGCCAGCAGTGAAGCGGGGGTGCAGTACTTC. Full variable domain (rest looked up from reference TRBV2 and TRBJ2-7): EPEVTQTPSHQVTQMGQEVILRCVPISNHLYFYWYRQILGQKVEFLVSFYNNEISEKSEIFDDQFSVERPDGSNFTLKIRSTKLEDSAMYFCASSEAGVQYFGPGTRLTVT.

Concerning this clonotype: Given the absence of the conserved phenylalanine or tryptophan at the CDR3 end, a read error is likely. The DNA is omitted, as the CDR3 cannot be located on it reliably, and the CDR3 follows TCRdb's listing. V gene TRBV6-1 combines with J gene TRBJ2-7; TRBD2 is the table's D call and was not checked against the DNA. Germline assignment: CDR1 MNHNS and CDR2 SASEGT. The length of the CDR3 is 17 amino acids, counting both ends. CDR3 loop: CASSFTGTSGESYEQYI.

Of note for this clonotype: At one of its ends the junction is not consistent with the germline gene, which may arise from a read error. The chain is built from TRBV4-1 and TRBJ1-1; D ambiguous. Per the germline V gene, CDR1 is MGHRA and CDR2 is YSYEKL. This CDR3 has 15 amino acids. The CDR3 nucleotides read TGCGCCAGCAGCCCGGAGGGCACATCAGACACTGAAGCTTGCTTT. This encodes CASSPEGTSDTEACF.

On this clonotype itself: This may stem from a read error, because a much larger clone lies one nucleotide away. CDR3 region: CASTPQGKPQHF. The CDR3 DNA sequence: TGTGCCAGCACCCCGCAGGGCAAGCCCCAGCATTTT. The rearrangement joins TRBV28 to TRBJ1-5; the D gene is possibly TRBD1 (5 bases). This CDR3 is 12 amino acids long. From germline, CDR1 is MDHEN and CDR2 SYDVKM. The V end lost 7 bases, the J end lost 8 bases, and 12 bases lay between the germline ends.

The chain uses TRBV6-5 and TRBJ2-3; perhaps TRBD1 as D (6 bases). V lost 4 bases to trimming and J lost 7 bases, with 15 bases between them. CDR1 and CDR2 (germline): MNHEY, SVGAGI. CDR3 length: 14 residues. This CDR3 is CASSSRTVAHTQYF. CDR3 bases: TGTGCCAGCAGTTCAAGGACAGTCGCACATACGCAGTATTTT.

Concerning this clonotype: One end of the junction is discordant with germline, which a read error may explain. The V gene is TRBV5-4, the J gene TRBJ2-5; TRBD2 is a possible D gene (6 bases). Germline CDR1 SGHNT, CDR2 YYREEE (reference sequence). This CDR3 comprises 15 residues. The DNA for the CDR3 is TGTGCCAACAGCTTGATTGGGACTCCTGGGGAGACCCAGTACTTC. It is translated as CANSLIGTPGETQYF.

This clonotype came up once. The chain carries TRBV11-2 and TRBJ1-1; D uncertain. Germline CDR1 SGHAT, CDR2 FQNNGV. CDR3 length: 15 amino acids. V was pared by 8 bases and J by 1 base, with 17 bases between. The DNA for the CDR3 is TGTGCCAGCGGTTTCGCCAATTCGAGGAACACTGAAGCTTTCTTT. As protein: CASGFANSRNTEAFF.

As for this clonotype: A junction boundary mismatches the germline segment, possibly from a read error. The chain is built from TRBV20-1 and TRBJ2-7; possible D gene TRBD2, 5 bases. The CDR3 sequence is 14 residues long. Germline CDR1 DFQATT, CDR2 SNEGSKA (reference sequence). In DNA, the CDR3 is TGCAGTGCTAGTCCCCTTAGCGTCTCCTACGAGCAGCACTTC. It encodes CSASPLSVSYEQHF.

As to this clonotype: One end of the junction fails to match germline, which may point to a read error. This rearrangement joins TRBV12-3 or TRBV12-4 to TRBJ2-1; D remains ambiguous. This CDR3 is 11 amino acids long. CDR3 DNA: TGTGCCAACAGCTCCCTGCAGGAGCAGTTCTTT. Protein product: CANSSLQEQFF.

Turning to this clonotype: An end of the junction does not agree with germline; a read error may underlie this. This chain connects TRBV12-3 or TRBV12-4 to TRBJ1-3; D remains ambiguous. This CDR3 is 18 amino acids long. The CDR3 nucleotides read TGTGCCAGCAGTCGTCCCGGGATAGGGATCGACTTTGGAAACATCATATATTTT. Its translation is CASSRPGIGIDFGNIIYF.

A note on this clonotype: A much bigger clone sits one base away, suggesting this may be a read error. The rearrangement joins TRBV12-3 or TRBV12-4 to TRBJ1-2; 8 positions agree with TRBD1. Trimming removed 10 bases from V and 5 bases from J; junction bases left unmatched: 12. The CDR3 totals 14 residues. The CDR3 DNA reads TGTGCCAACACCCTGACAGGGGTAGGGTATGGCTACACCTTC. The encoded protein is CANTLTGVGYGYTF.

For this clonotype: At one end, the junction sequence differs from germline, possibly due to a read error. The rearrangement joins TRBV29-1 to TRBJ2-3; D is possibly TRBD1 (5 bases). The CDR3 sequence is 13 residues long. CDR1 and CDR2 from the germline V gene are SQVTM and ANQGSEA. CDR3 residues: CCVTGQGTDMQYF. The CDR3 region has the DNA TGCTGCGTTACTGGGCAGGGAACAGATATGCAGTATTTT.